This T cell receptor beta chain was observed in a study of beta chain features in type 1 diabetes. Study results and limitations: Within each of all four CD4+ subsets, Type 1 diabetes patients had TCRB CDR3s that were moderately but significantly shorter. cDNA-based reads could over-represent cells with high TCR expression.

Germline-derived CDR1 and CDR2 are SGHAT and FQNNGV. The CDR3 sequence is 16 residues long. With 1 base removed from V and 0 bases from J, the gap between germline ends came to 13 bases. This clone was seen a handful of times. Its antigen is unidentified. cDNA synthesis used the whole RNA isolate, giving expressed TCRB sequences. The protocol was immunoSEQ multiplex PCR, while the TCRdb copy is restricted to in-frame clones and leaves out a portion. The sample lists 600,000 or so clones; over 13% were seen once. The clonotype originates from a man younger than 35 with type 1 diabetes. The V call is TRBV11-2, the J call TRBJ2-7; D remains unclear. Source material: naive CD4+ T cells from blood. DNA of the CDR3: TGTGCCAGCAGCTTAGGTCCGGGCCGGAGCTCCTACGAGCAGTACTTC. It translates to CASSLGPGRSSYEQYF.